This is a list of T cell receptor beta chains from one sample in a study of vaccination and CD4 T cells after COVID-19. The antigens these receptors bind are not known. TCRdb reprocessed the PCR reads via MiXCR and lists one record per CDR3 protein. The sample records fewer than 8,000 distinct CDR3 sequences, less than 40% being singletons. Material: CD4+ T cells from blood, cultured in vitro. The receptors here all came from a human donor in good health. Both conserved end residues are part of each CDR3. D genes are given only for firm matches. Not every row has a clone size; where given, it reads once, few, many or a size class.

j_gene: TRBJ1-1; abundance: NA; v_gene: TRBV19; d_gene: NA; CDR3aa: CASNPTDRTQGSEAFF; CDR3nt: TGTGCCAGTAACCCAACCGACAGAACTCAAGGAAGTGAAGCTTTCTTT
j_gene: TRBJ1-1; abundance: few; v_gene: TRBV6-4; d_gene: NA; CDR3aa: CASSASHKDAFMNTEAFF; CDR3nt: TGTGCCAGCAGTGCATCCCACAAGGATGCCTTTATGAACACTGAAGCTTTCTTT
j_gene: TRBJ1-5; abundance: NA; v_gene: TRBV23-1; d_gene: NA; CDR3aa: CASSYSGRNSNQPQHF; CDR3nt: TGCGCCAGCAGTTACTCCGGTAGAAATAGCAATCAGCCCCAGCATTTT
j_gene: TRBJ1-3; abundance: NA; v_gene: TRBV7-8; d_gene: NA; CDR3aa: CASSAIATSGNTIYF; CDR3nt: TGTGCCAGCAGTGCGATTGCGACCTCTGGAAACACCATATATTTT
j_gene: TRBJ2-5; abundance: NA; v_gene: TRBV7-9; d_gene: NA; CDR3aa: CASSLALAEQETQYF; CDR3nt: TGTGCCAGCAGCTTAGCACTAGCCGAGCAAGAGACCCAGTACTTC
j_gene: TRBJ2-3; abundance: NA; v_gene: TRBV20-1; d_gene: TRBD2; CDR3aa: CSALDRRLAGGPQYF; CDR3nt: TGCAGTGCTCTTGACAGAAGACTAGCGGGAGGGCCGCAGTATTTT
j_gene: TRBJ2-5; abundance: NA; v_gene: TRBV28; d_gene: TRBD2; CDR3aa: CASSSPRTSRRGQETQYF; CDR3nt: TGTGCCAGCAGCTCCCCTCGGACTAGCCGGAGGGGACAAGAGACCCAGTACTTC
j_gene: TRBJ1-5; abundance: NA; v_gene: TRBV5-5; d_gene: NA; CDR3aa: CASSLDSYSNQPQHF; CDR3nt: TGTGCCAGCAGTTTGGACAGCTATAGCAATCAGCCCCAGCATTTT
j_gene: TRBJ1-1; abundance: NA; v_gene: TRBV7-9; d_gene: NA; CDR3aa: CASSLAVTLMNTEAFF; CDR3nt: TGTGCCAGCAGCTTAGCGGTTACACTCATGAACACTGAAGCTTTCTTT
j_gene: TRBJ1-5; abundance: medium-sized; v_gene: TRBV7-9; d_gene: TRBD1; CDR3aa: CASSGGTGNQPQHF; CDR3nt: TGTGCCAGCAGCGGCGGGACAGGTAATCAGCCCCAGCATTTT
j_gene: TRBJ2-2; abundance: NA; v_gene: TRBV5-1; d_gene: NA; CDR3aa: CASSLALGPNTGELFF; CDR3nt: TGCGCCAGCAGCTTGGCCTTGGGCCCGAACACCGGGGAGCTGTTTTTT